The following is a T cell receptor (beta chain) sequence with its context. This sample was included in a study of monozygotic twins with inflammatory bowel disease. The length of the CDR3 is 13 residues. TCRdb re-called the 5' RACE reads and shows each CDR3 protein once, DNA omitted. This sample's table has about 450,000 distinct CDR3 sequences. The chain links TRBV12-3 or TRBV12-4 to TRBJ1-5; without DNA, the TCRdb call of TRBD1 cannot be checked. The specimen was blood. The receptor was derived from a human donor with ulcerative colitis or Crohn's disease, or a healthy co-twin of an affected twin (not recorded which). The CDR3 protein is CASRGDSNQPQHF.